The clone carrying this TCR beta chain was seen just once. Individuals drawn from under 30 US areas were about 18 to 95 years old. Germline trimming cut 6 bases from V and 8 bases from J; bases unmatched to any gene: 4. Germline values: CDR1 MNHEY, CDR2 SVGAGI. CDR3 length: 13 residues. The entry originates in a study of blood T cell repertoires in COVID-19. As for the study in general: Both acute and convalescent COVID-19 samples were obtained from the United States, Italy and Spain. PBMCs, B-cell-depleted T cells, or T cells provided the cDNA or gDNA that made up the material.

In the authors' methods: Scientists estimated how many nucleated cells there were by amplifying reference gene primers. The data were produced by immunoSEQ multiplex PCR, yet TCRdb's version contains in-frame clones alone and is incomplete. V and J calls and clone size are as listed in that table; D and trimming were resolved from the DNA. The sample yields roughly 200,000 clones, roughly 89% seen once. The genes are TRBV6-5 and TRBJ1-2, with TRBD1 matching over 12 bases. Source material: PBMCs or T cells enriched from blood (not recorded which). The origin of this receptor is a woman aged 30 to 39 with acute COVID-19. CDR3 sequence reads: CASSLGQGAGYTF. CDR3 coding DNA: TGTGCCAGCAGCCTGGGACAGGGGGCCGGCTACACCTTC.